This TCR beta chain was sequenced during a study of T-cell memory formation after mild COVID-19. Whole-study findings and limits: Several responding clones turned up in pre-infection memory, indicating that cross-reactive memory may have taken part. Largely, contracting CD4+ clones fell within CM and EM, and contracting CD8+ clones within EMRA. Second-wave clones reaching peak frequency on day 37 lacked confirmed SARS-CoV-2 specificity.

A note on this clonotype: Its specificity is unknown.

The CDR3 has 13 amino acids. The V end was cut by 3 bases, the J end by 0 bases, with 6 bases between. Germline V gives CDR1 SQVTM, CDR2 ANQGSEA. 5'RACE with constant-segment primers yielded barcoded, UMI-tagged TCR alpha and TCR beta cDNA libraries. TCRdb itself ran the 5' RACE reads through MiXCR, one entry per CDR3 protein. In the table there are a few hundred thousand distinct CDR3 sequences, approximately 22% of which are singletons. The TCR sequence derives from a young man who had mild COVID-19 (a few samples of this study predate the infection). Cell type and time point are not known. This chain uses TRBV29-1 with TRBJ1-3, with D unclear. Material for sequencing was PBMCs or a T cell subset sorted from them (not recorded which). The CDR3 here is CSVEQHSGNTIYF. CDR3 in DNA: TGCAGCGTTGAGCAACACTCTGGAAACACCATATATTTT.